The sequence of this TCR beta chain was determined in a study of blood T cell repertoires in COVID-19 (dated by TCRdb to 2018 to 2021). As for the study more broadly: Samples from collaborators originated in the United States, Italy and Spain and spanned both the acute and convalescent phases of COVID-19. The material from the prospective study consisted of cDNA or gDNA derived from T cells, B-cell-depleted T cells, or PBMCs. Subjects who had been exposed to COVID-19, were actively infected with it, or had recovered from it provided the deeply sampled blood TCRbeta repertoires that made up the dataset. A freely available public database, intended as a resource for researchers studying the immune response to SARS-CoV-2, is where the repertoires were released. Samples came from the ongoing ImmuneRACE study (first 160 participants) plus 1,254 subjects from 6 global collaborators. A de-identified subject ID, COVID-19 status, age in years and sex were almost always included in the sample metadata. Where available, HLA class I and class II types were obtained from metadata supplied by the sample provider rather than from assay-based typing.

General conclusions and limits of the study: The quantity of clinical and demographic metadata differed by source and by participant and was supplied without curation.

The germline V gene specifies MGHRA as CDR1 and YSYEKL as CDR2. From its cysteine to its phenylalanine, the CDR3 spans 15 amino acids. Only the CDR3 region is kept as DNA, spanning 45 bases read in frame from base 1. Compared with germline, V lacks 2 bases and J lacks 4 bases; bases without a gene match: 2. The immunoSEQ Assay, a bias-controlled multiplex PCR, was used to amplify TCRbeta CDR3 regions from genomic DNA. The source study handled its data this way. Within the assay, amplification of reference gene primers was used to estimate how many nucleated cells each sample contained. To quantify the absolute abundance of each unique TCRbeta CDR3 rearrangement, sequence reads were collapsed and filtered. For each sample, productive Simpson clonality was calculated as the square root of Simpson's diversity index over productive rearrangements. Imported from immuneACCESS, the table was reduced by TCRdb to in-frame sequences with V and J called. These copies leave out some clones; in studies compared against another copy, an unresolved V gene accounts for under half, and the cause of the remainder is not known. V, J and clone size are those of that table, while D and trimming were read from the DNA. Across this sample there are approximately 46,000 clones, with 91% seen only once. The ten largest account for approximately 6% of the sample.

Each collaborating institution followed its own protocols to collect whole blood in K2EDTA tubes. Collaborator samples were shipped for TCRbeta analysis as frozen whole blood, isolated PBMCs, or DNA extracted from either sample type. Notes on this clone: The antigen this receptor binds is unknown. One base away there is no much larger clone; base qualities are not given.

The sequence derives from a man between 65 and 85 years old with active COVID-19. Sequencing input: peripheral blood. The chain joins TRBV4-1 to TRBJ2-3, with 11 bases in between that match TRBD1. This receptor carries the CDR3 CASSQRTGGPDTQYF. The sequenced DNA is TGCGCCAGCAGCCAAAGGACAGGGGGCCCAGATACGCAGTATTTT.